These 8 T cell receptor beta chains originate from one sample sequenced in a study of CDR3 diversity in severe acne. TCRdb independently ran MiXCR on the PCR reads; one entry per CDR3 protein. The table lists over 70,000 distinct CDR3 sequences, 45% to 65% of them singletons. Sequenced input: blood. Receptor source: a male donor in good health, without acne.

The sample holds many counts of this clonotype. The V call is TRBV3-1, the J call TRBJ1-2, with 7 bases identical to TRBD1. The CDR3 is made up of 16 amino acids. The V gene's germline CDR1 is LGHDT and CDR2 YNNKEL (reference sequence). J gave up 4 bases and V 9 bases, and 17 bases lay outside the gene matches. CDR3 residues: CASGTQGGGNSYGYTF. The CDR3 DNA is TGTGCCAGTGGGACCCAGGGGGGGGGTAATTCCTATGGCTACACCTTC.

DNA of the CDR3: TGTGCCAGCAGTGCTGGACAGGGACTGGAGCAGTACTTC. This sequence encodes CASSAGQGLEQYF. The gene calls are TRBV28 and TRBJ2-7; 8 bases agree with TRBD1. This CDR3 contains 13 residues. Looked up from germline, CDR1 is MDHEN and CDR2 is SYDVKM. The V gene end was trimmed by 5 bases and the J gene end by 7 bases; junction bases not matched to a gene: 7.

This clonotype was seen repeatedly, ten times or more. V is TRBV19 and J is TRBJ2-5; perhaps TRBD2 as D (6 bases). The V gene's germline CDR1 is LNHDA and CDR2 SQIVND (reference sequence). This CDR3 is built from 14 residues. Trimming took off 7 bases at V and 2 bases at J, with 14 bases between the two ends. The CDR3 DNA follows: TGTGCCAGTATGGAAGCGGGCCGGCAAGAGACCCAGTACTTC. Translation: CASMEAGRQETQYF.

The chain links TRBV7-2 to TRBJ2-7; D is perhaps TRBD1 or TRBD2 (7 bases each). Germline CDR1 is SGHTA and CDR2 is FQGNSA. V was trimmed by 5 bases and J by 1 base, leaving 18 bases between them. The CDR3 has 16 amino acids. Here the CDR3 reads CASSTYRGGGSYEQYF. The CDR3 bases are TGTGCCAGCAGCACCTACAGGGGAGGGGGGTCCTACGAGCAGTACTTC.

This clonotype was observed a few times. This chain links TRBV7-9 with TRBJ2-6; D remains ambiguous. The germline gives CDR1 SEHNR, CDR2 FQNEAQ (reference sequence). This CDR3 is built from 18 residues. Between the trimmed V and J ends, which lost 5 bases and 0 bases, there was a span of 17 bases. The CDR3 DNA follows: TGTGCCAGCAGCCCTTACAGTATGAGCAACTCTGGGGCCAACGTCCTGACTTTC. It encodes CASSPYSMSNSGANVLTF. The variable domain in full, completed from reference TRBV7-9 and TRBJ2-6, reads DTGVSQNPRHKITKRGQNVTFRCDPISEHNRLYWYRQTLGQGPEFLTYFQNEAQLEKSRLLSDRFSAERPKGSFSTLEIQRTEQGDSAMYLCASSPYSMSNSGANVLTFGAGSRLTVL.

The rearrangement links TRBV25-1 to TRBJ2-3; 8 positions agree with TRBD2. The CDR3 is 17 residues long. Per germline, CDR1 MGHDK and CDR2 SYGVNS. V trimming: 6 bases; J trimming: 0 bases; junction bases outside the gene matches: 11. CDR3 DNA: TGTGCCAGCAGCTCCGTAGCGGGAAAATATAGCACAGATACGCAGTATTTT. This encodes CASSSVAGKYSTDTQYF.

V gene TRBV5-1 combines with J gene TRBJ2-7; 8 nucleotides agree with TRBD1. The CDR3 loop spans 14 amino acids. V lost 4 bases, J lost 5 bases, and 8 bases stayed unmatched. The germline V gene has CDR1 SGHRS and CDR2 YFSETQ. CDR3 protein: CASSRNRGLDEQYF. CDR3 bases: TGCGCCAGCAGCCGAAACAGGGGGTTGGACGAGCAGTACTTC.

Judged by abundance, this clonotype is medium-sized. The chain employs TRBV7-9 and TRBJ2-7; unclear D gene. CDR3 length equals 12 residues. The V end lost 4 bases, the J end lost 7 bases, and 11 bases lay between the germline ends. Looked up from germline, CDR1 is SEHNR and CDR2 is FQNEAQ (reference sequence). The DNA for the CDR3 is TGTGCCAGCAGCTCATATTGGAGAGAGCAGTACTTC. This translates into CASSSYWREQYF.